This T cell receptor beta chain was documented in a study of cytomegalovirus exposure and HLA in healthy donors. The PCR contained 60 Vbeta and 13 Jbeta primers. Profiling relied on immunoSEQ multiplex PCR, and the TCRdb table lists in-frame clones only, not all of them. The repertoire holds approximately 150,000 clones, with roughly three quarters as singletons. Per the germline V gene, CDR1 is SGHTA and CDR2 is FQGNSA. The CDR3 is made up of 15 amino acids. Unmatched junction bases numbered 10, after V lost 7 bases and J lost 3 bases. The chain uses TRBV7-2 and TRBJ2-7, with TRBD1 matching 9 bases. The source is a woman aged 18-29 years in good health and CMV-seronegative. The specimen sequenced was PBMCs. The CDR3 here is CASTPYRTGVYEQYF. In nucleotides, the CDR3 is TGTGCCAGCACCCCCTATAGGACAGGGGTCTACGAGCAGTACTTC.